The rows below give T cell receptor beta chains drawn from one sample of a study of cytomegalovirus exposure and HLA in healthy donors. Profiled with immunoSEQ multiplex PCR; TCRdb holds only in-frame clones, not every one. This table holds approximately 92,000 clones, just over 70% found once. Material for sequencing was PBMCs. These receptor sequences come from a man aged 60 to 75 in good health and CMV-seronegative. Both conserved end residues are trimmed from each CDR3. Each record gives: CDR3 protein, clone size, V gene, J gene. Clone size is shown for a subset of rows, as once, few, many or a class of expanded clone.

ATSRELTGGTEAF	few	TRBV15	TRBJ1-1
SVELGQGAHEQY	few	TRBV29-1	TRBJ2-7
ASSQTSGRGGNTGELF	-	TRBV4-1	TRBJ2-2
ASSLGQAPNGYT	-	TRBV5-1	TRBJ1-2
ASSETAGPYEQY	-	TRBV6-1	TRBJ2-7
ASSNDRANEKLF	-	TRBV19	TRBJ1-4
ASSRDRVSSPLH	-	TRBV4-3	TRBJ1-6
ASSFRDRGMSYT	once	TRBV19	TRBJ1-2
ASSPAHGVGYEQY	-	TRBV6-5	TRBJ2-7
ASSQGQLNQPQH	-	TRBV28	TRBJ1-5
ASSLKTAGDTQY	few	TRBV7-9	TRBJ2-3
ASRGTTDYEQY	-	TRBV28	TRBJ2-7
ASSLVVRGFTDTQY	-	TRBV7-2	TRBJ2-3
ASSFPNQPQH	-	TRBV7-2	TRBJ1-5
ASSLNRDGEQY	-	TRBV5-1	TRBJ2-7
ASSPAAGVSNEQF	-	TRBV5-1	TRBJ2-1
ATSRDVSGGATSYEQY	few	TRBV15	TRBJ2-7
ASSFGTDYEQY	-	TRBV5-6	TRBJ2-7
ASSLVTSGGATDTQY	-	TRBV5-1	TRBJ2-3
ASSLRRAGVGTGELF	-	TRBV7-2	TRBJ2-2
ASSSSRGQGTGELF	-	TRBV7-2	TRBJ2-2
ATDRGSNQPQH	once	TRBV30	TRBJ1-5
AWSVRGGAAEQY	-	TRBV30	TRBJ2-7
ASSGAGQGNYGYT	-	TRBV6-1	TRBJ1-2
ASSHRGGQETQY	once	TRBV5-8	TRBJ2-5
ASRGGTGIEKLF	-	TRBV2	TRBJ1-4
ASSQEGLATYEQY	-	TRBV4-3	TRBJ2-7
ASSLQGETQY	-	TRBV7-8	TRBJ2-5
SAGRGTAFLAKNIQY	-	TRBV29-1	TRBJ2-4
ASSFRLSSTDTQY	-	TRBV5-1	TRBJ2-3
ASSVYPGQGSYGQY	-	TRBV2	TRBJ2-7
AWSVVAGLYEQY	-	TRBV30	TRBJ2-7
ASSQASGASYEQY	-	TRBV4-3	TRBJ2-7
ASSKKDSLVGTQY	-	TRBV7-6	TRBJ2-5
ASSFPVGNTIY	once	TRBV6-1	TRBJ1-3
ASSGSTGYEQY	-	TRBV28	TRBJ2-7
ASTWGQGPDTQY	-	TRBV5-8	TRBJ2-3
ASSQRVASSEQY	-	TRBV19	TRBJ2-7
ASSLTAGATGEKLF	-	TRBV5-6	TRBJ1-4
SVRLAGVNTQY	-	TRBV29-1	TRBJ2-3
ASSPGLRKGEQY	-	TRBV2	TRBJ2-7
ASSGGTGISYEQY	-	TRBV7-8	TRBJ2-7
ASRIGRPYFGELF	-	TRBV6-5	TRBJ2-2
ASSLLAGGPSSGANVLT	once	TRBV5-1	TRBJ2-6
ASGLVPEGATNEKLF	-	TRBV12-5	TRBJ1-4
ASSQEGRGVETQY	-	TRBV4-2	TRBJ2-5
ASSDYGTGNEKLF	few	TRBV10-2	TRBJ1-4
ASSFGTASYEQY	-	TRBV11-2	TRBJ2-7